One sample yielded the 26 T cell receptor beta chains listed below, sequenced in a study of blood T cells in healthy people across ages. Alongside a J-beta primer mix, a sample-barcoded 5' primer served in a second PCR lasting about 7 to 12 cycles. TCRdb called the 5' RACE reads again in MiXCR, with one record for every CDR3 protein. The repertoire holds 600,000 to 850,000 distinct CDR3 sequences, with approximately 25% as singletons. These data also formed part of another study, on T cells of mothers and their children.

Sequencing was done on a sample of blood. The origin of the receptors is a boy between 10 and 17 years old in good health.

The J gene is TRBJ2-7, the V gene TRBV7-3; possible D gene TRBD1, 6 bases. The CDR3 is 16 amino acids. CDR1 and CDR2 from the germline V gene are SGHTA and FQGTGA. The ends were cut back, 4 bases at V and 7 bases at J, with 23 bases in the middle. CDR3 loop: CASSSPPQGTVREQYF. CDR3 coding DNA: TGTGCCAGCAGCTCCCCCCCCCAGGGGACGGTGAGGGAGCAGTACTTC. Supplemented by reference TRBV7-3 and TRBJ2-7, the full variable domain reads GAGVSQTPSNKVTEKGKYVELRCDPISGHTALYWYRQSLGQGPEFLIYFQGTGAADDSGLPNDRFFAVRPEGSVSTLKIQRTERGDSAVYLCASSSPPQGTVREQYFGPGTRLTVT.

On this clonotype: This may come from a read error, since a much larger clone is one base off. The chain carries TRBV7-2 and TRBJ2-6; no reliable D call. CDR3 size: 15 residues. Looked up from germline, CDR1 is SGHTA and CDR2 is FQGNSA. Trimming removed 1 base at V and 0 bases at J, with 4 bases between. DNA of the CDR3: TGTGCCAGCAGCTTAGGGGACTCTGGGGCCAACGTCCTGACTTTC. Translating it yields CASSLGDSGANVLTF. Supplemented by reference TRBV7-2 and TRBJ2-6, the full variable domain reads GAGVSQSPSNKVTEKGKDVELRCDPISGHTALYWYRQSLGQGLEFLIYFQGNSAPDKSGLPSDRFSAERTGGSVSTLTIQRTQQEDSAVYLCASSLGDSGANVLTFGAGSRLTVL.

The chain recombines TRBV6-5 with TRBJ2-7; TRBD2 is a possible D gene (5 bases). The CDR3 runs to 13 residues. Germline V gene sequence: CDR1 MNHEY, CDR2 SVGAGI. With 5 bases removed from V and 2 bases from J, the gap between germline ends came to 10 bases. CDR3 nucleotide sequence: TGTGCCAGCAGTACCGGACTGCCCTACGAGCAGTACTTC. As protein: CASSTGLPYEQYF.

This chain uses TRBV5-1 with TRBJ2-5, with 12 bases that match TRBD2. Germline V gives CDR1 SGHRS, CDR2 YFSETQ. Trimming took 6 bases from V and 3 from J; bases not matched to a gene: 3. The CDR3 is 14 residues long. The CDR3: CASTSGRGEETQYF. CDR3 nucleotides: TGCGCCAGCACTAGCGGGAGGGGAGAAGAGACCCAGTACTTC.

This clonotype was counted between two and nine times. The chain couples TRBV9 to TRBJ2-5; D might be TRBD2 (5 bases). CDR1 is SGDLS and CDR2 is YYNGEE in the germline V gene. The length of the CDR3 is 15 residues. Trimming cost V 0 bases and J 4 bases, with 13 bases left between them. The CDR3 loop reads CASSVDGSNPETQYF. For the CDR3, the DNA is TGTGCCAGCAGCGTAGATGGGAGCAATCCAGAGACCCAGTACTTC.

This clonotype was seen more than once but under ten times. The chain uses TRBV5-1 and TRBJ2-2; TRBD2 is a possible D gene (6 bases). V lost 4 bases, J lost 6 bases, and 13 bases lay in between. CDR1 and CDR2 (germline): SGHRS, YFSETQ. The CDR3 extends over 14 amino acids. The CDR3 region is CASSLAAGAGELFF. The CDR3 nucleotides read TGCGCCAGCAGCCTGGCAGCGGGTGCCGGGGAGCTGTTTTTT.

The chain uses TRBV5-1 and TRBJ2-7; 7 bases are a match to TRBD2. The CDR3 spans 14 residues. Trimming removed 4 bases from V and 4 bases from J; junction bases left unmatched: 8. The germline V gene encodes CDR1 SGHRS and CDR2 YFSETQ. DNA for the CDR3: TGCGCCAGCAGCCCCACGCAGCGGGGTTACGAGCAGTACTTC. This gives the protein CASSPTQRGYEQYF.

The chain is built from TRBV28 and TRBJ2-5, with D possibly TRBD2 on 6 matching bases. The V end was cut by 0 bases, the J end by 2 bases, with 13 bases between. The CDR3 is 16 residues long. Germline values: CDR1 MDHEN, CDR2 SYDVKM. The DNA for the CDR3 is TGTGCCAGCAGTTTATGGGCGGGGAACTTACAAGAGACCCAGTACTTC. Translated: CASSLWAGNLQETQYF. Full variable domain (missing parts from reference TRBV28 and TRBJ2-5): DVKVTQSSRYLVKRTGEKVFLECVQDMDHENMFWYRQDPGLGLRLIYFSYDVKMKEKGDIPEGYSVSREKKERFSLILESASTNQTSMYLCASSLWAGNLQETQYFGPGTRLLVL.

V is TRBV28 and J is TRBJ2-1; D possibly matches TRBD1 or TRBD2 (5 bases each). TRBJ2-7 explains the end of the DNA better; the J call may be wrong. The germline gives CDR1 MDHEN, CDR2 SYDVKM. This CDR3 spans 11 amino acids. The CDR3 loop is CASRWGYEQYF. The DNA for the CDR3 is TGTGCCAGCAGGTGGGGGTACGAGCAGTACTTC.

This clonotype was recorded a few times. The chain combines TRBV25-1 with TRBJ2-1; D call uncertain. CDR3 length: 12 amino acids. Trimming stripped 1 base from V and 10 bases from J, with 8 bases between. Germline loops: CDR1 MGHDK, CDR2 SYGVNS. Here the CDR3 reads CASSEFIGEQFF. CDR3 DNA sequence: TGTGCCAGCAGTGAATTTATAGGGGAGCAGTTCTTC.

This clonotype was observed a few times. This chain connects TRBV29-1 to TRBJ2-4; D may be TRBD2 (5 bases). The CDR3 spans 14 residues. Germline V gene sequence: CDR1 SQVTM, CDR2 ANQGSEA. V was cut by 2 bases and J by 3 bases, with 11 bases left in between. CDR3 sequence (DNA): TGCAGCGTTGAATTGCGGGCGGGCAAAAACATTCAGTACTTC. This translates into CSVELRAGKNIQYF.

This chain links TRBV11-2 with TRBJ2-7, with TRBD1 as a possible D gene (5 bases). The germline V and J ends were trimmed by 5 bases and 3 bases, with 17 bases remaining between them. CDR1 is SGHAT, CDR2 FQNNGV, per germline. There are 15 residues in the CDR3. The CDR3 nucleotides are TGTGCCAGCAGCCTAAGAACAGGTGGATTCTACGAGCAGTACTTC. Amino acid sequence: CASSLRTGGFYEQYF.

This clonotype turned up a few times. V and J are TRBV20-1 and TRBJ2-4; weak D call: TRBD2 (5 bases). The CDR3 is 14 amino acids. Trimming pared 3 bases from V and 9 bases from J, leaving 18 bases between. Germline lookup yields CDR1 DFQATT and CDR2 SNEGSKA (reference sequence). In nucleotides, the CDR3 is TGCAGTGCTAGTTCCGCTGAGGGTCTTCCCATTCAGTACTTC. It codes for CSASSAEGLPIQYF.

The DNA for the CDR3 is TGCGCCAGCAGCTTGGTTAGACAAAAGAACACTGAAGCTTTCTTT. Its protein product is CASSLVRQKNTEAFF. The V gene is TRBV5-1, the J gene TRBJ1-1; D is undetermined. The germline V and J ends were trimmed by 0 bases and 1 base, with 10 bases remaining between them. There are 15 residues in the CDR3. Germline CDR1 reads SGHRS; CDR2 reads YFSETQ.

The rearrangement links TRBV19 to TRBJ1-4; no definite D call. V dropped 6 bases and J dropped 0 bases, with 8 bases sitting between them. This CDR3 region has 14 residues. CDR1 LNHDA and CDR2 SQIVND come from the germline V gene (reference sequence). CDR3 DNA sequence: TGTGCCAGTAGCCTCTGGTCAACTAATGAAAAACTGTTTTTT. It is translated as CASSLWSTNEKLFF.

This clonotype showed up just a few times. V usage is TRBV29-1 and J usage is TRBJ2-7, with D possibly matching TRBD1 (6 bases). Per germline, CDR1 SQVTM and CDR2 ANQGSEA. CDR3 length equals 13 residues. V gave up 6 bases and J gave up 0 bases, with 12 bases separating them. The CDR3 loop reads CSVVQGSSYEQYF. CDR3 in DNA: TGCAGCGTCGTACAGGGTTCCTCCTACGAGCAGTACTTC.

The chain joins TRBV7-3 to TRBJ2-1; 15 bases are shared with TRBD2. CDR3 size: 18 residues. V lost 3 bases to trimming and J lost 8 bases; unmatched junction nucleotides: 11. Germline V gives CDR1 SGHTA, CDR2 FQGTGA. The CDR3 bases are TGTGCCAGCAGCTTTGGGACTAGCGGGGGGCCTAATTACGATGAGCAGTTCTTC. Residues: CASSFGTSGGPNYDEQFF.

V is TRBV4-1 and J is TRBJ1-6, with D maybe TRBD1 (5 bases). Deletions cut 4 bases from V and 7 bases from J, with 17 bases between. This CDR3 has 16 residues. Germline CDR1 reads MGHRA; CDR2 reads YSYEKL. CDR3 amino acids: CASSPYGGQGNSPLHF. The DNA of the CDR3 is TGCGCCAGCAGCCCGTATGGCGGGCAGGGAAATTCACCCCTCCACTTT.

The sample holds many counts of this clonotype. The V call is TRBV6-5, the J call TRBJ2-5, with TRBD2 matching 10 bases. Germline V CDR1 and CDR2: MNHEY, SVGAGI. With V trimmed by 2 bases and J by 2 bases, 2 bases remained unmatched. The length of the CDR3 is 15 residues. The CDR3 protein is CASSYKAGGQETQYF. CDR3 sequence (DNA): TGTGCCAGCAGTTACAAAGCGGGGGGGCAAGAGACCCAGTACTTC.

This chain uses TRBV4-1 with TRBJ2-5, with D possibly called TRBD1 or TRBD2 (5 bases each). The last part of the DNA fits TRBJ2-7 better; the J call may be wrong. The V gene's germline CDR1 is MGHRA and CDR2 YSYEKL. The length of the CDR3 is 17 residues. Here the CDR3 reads CASSQAGAGLNSYEQYF. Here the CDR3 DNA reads TGCGCCAGCAGCCAAGCCGGGGCAGGCCTAAATTCCTACGAGCAGTACTTC.

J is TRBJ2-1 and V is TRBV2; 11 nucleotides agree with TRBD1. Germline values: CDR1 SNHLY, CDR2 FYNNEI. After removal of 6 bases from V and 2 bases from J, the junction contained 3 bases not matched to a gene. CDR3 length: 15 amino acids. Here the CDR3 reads CASRDRGRPYNEQFF. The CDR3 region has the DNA TGTGCCAGCAGGGACAGGGGGCGACCCTACAATGAGCAGTTCTTC.

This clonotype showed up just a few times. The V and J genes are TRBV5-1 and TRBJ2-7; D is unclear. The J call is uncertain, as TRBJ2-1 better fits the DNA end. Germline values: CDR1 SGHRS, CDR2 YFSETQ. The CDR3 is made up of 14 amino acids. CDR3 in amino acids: CASSLPGEYNEQFF. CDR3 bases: TGCGCCAGCAGCTTGCCAGGAGAGTACAATGAGCAGTTCTTC.

In DNA, the CDR3 is TGTGCCAGCAGTTACTCGGGAGGGGCCTGGAGAGAGACCCAGTACTTC. This gives the protein CASSYSGGAWRETQYF. This chain connects TRBV6-2 or TRBV6-3 to TRBJ2-5, with 7 bases fitting TRBD2. The CDR3 has 16 residues. Germline V lookup: CDR1 MNHEY, CDR2 SVGEGT. V lost 0 bases and J lost 4; bases outside the gene matches: 8.

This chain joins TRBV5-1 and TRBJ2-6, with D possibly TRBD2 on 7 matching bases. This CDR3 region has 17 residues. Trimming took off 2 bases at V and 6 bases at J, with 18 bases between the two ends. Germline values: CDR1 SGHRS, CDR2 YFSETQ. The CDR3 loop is CASSFGRGGSKANVLTF. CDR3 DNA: TGCGCCAGCAGCTTTGGGCGCGGGGGCTCTAAGGCCAACGTCCTGACTTTC.

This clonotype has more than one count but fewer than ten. The CDR3 reads CASSERPTGSYGGNEQFF. CDR3 bases: TGTGCCAGCAGTGAAAGGCCGACAGGGAGTTATGGGGGCAATGAGCAGTTCTTC. The chain carries TRBV2 and TRBJ2-1; 7 bases align to TRBD1. The CDR3 totals 18 residues. Germline CDR1 is SNHLY and CDR2 is FYNNEI. The J segment lost 6 bases and the V segment lost 2 bases, leaving 16 bases of the junction unmatched.

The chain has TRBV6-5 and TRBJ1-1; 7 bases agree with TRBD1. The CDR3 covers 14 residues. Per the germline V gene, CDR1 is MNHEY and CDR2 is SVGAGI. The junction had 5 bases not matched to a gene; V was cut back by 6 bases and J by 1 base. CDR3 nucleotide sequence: TGTGCCAGCAGGGACCGACAGGGGAACACTGAAGCTTTCTTT. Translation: CASRDRQGNTEAFF.